This T cell receptor beta chain was recorded in a study of early T cells in non-severe SARS-CoV-2 infection. On the study more broadly: Sequencing of bulk RNA from unsorted whole blood was done, without chain pairing. General study points: There was a bias toward anti-spike CD8 responses in VDJdb matching, which missed private and CD4 specificities.

Attached unique molecular identifiers marked individual cDNA molecules. A single record per CDR3 protein comes from TCRdb applying MiXCR to the 5' RACE reads. This table holds under 95,000 distinct CDR3 sequences, about 12% found once. As regards this clonotype: Its antigen is not identified.

This receptor was obtained from an adult who was a healthcare worker with PCR-confirmed SARS-CoV-2 infection or an uninfected control (not recorded which). The sequencing sample was made of whole blood.

The CDR3 region has the DNA TGTGCCAGCAGCTTAGCGGCGAAAGAGACCCAGTACTTC. This gives the protein CASSLAAKETQYF. J is TRBJ2-5 and V is TRBV7-9; no reliable D call. V dropped 0 bases and J dropped 3 bases, with 5 bases sitting between them. Looked up from germline, CDR1 is SEHNR and CDR2 is FQNEAQ (reference sequence). The CDR3 loop spans 13 amino acids. The full variable domain, rest sourced from reference TRBV7-9 and TRBJ2-5, is DTGVSQNPRHKITKRGQNVTFRCDPISEHNRLYWYRQTLGQGPEFLTYFQNEAQLEKSRLLSDRFSAERPKGSFSTLEIQRTEQGDSAMYLCASSLAAKETQYFGPGTRLLVL.